The entry below gives a single TCR beta chain sequence along with its context. The CDR3 sequence is 13 residues long. CDR1 LNHDA and CDR2 SQIVND come from the germline V gene (reference sequence). V was pared by 4 bases and J by 2 bases, with 8 bases between. This sample is drawn from a study of CD8 T cells in Susac syndrome. CD8+ and CD4+ T cells taken from blood had their TCR beta sequenced. Both CD4+ and CD8+ T cells were negatively isolated, and TEMRA cells underwent FACS enrichment. RNA was extracted with the RNeasy kit, and a quantity of about 0.45 to 1 ug was reverse transcribed using random hexamers. The authors amplified TCR beta CDR3 across 54 Vbeta and 13 Jbeta using immunoSEQ multiplex PCR. TCRdb re-analysed the immunoSEQ multiplex PCR reads in MiXCR, keeping a single row per CDR3 protein. This sample has about 280,000 distinct CDR3 sequences, with more than 75% found just once.

The J gene is TRBJ1-1, the V gene TRBV19; D call uncertain. Sequenced sample: CD8+ T cells from PBMCs. The sequence came from a human donor with multiple sclerosis. Here the CDR3 reads CASSRIGNTEAFF. CDR3 DNA sequence: TGTGCCAGTAGTAGAATCGGTAACACTGAAGCTTTCTTT. Full variable domain (missing parts from reference TRBV19 and TRBJ1-1): DGGITQSPKYLFRKEGQNVTLSCEQNLNHDAMYWYRQDPGQGLRLIYYSQIVNDFQKGDIAEGYSVSREKKESFPLTVTSAQKNPTAFYLCASSRIGNTEAFFGQGTRLTVV.